The clone carrying this TCR beta chain was counted at least ten times. The sorted Tregs were CD4+CD25+CD127-/low cells. V lost 3 bases and J lost 8; bases outside the gene matches: 10. Germline V lookup: CDR1 DFQATT, CDR2 SNEGSKA (reference sequence). The CDR3 is made up of 14 amino acids. TCRdb processed the 5' RACE reads anew with MiXCR; each CDR3 protein has one entry. The sample lists about 40,000 distinct CDR3 sequences; over 20% were seen once. Sequencing input: Tregs sorted from a lymph node. V gene TRBV20-1 combines with J gene TRBJ2-1; TRBD2 agrees at 7 bases. The TCR originated in a female donor with breast cancer. This CDR3 is CSASLAGEGYEQFF. CDR3 in DNA: TGCAGTGCTAGCCTGGCCGGGGAGGGCTATGAGCAGTTCTTC.